These 25 T cell receptor beta chains were all obtained from the same sample, sequenced in a study of radiotherapy plus CTLA-4 blockade in lung cancer. Sequenced by immunoSEQ multiplex PCR; TCRdb stores in-frame clones only, minus some. The sample contains about 98,000 clones, approximately 78% of which appear only once. Sequencing was performed on peripheral blood, taken from a patient treated with radiotherapy plus ipilimumab. These receptors were collected from a human donor with non-small cell lung cancer who had a partial response to radiotherapy plus ipilimumab.

This chain uses TRBV7-9 with TRBJ1-4; 7 nucleotides line up with TRBD1. The trim removed 1 base at V and 7 bases at J, leaving 3 bases unmatched. The CDR3 contains 14 residues. The germline gives CDR1 SEHNR, CDR2 FQNEAQ (reference sequence). CDR3 region: CASSLGRGSEKLFF. CDR3 nucleotide sequence: TGTGCCAGCAGCTTAGGCAGGGGGAGTGAAAAACTGTTTTTT. Based on the CDR3 plus reference TRBV7-9 and TRBJ1-4, the full variable domain is DTGVSQNPRHKITKRGQNVTFRCDPISEHNRLYWYRQTLGQGPEFLTYFQNEAQLEKSRLLSDRFSAERPKGSFSTLEIQRTEQGDSAMYLCASSLGRGSEKLFFGSGTQLSVL.

This clone turned up a few times. CDR3 loop: CASSSRTSGRATDTQYF. The CDR3 DNA reads as TGTGCCAGCAGCTCACGGACTAGCGGGAGGGCCACGGATACGCAGTATTTT. The chain links TRBV7-8 to TRBJ2-3; 15 bases align to TRBD2. CDR3 length: 17 residues. From germline, CDR1 is SGHVS and CDR2 FQNEAQ. J lost 6 bases, V lost 4 bases, and 8 bases had no gene match.

This chain uses TRBV2 with TRBJ1-5, with 8 bases matching TRBD1. The CDR3 sequence is 19 residues long. V shed 4 bases and J 7 bases; nucleotides not matched to a gene: 21. The germline V gene has CDR1 SNHLY and CDR2 FYNNEI. The CDR3: CASSARLMTGDSAYQPQHF. The CDR3, as DNA: TGTGCCAGCAGTGCACGTCTAATGACAGGGGATTCCGCCTACCAGCCCCAGCATTTT.

The V call is TRBV5-1, the J call TRBJ2-7; D unclear. Germline values: CDR1 SGHRS, CDR2 YFSETQ. The CDR3 consists of 15 residues. Trimming removed 0 bases from V and 5 bases from J, with 15 bases in between. The CDR3 here is CASSLAARRRNEQYF. Here the CDR3 DNA reads TGCGCCAGCAGCTTGGCAGCGCGGAGAAGGAACGAGCAGTACTTC.

The chain carries TRBV5-1 and TRBJ2-3, with D perhaps TRBD1 (6 bases). This CDR3 has 16 residues. Between the trimmed V and J ends, which lost 3 bases and 0 bases, there was a span of 14 bases. Germline CDR1 reads SGHRS; CDR2 reads YFSETQ. For the CDR3, the DNA is TGCGCCAGCAGCTCCGGGACACGAAGCAGCACAGATACGCAGTATTTT. Translated: CASSSGTRSSTDTQYF.

The chain employs TRBV10-1 and TRBJ2-7; 11 bases are shared with TRBD2. The CDR3 extends over 16 amino acids. Trimming at V came to 6 bases and at J to 2 bases, leaving 9 bases not matched to a gene. CDR1 and CDR2 (germline): WNHNN, SYGVQD (reference sequence). The CDR3 nucleotides read TGCGCCAGCAGCCCGGGACTAGCGGCCGGAGCCTACGAGCAGTACTTC. Translation: CASSPGLAAGAYEQYF.

This rearrangement joins TRBV6-1 to TRBJ2-1; tentative D call: TRBD1 (5 bases). In germline, CDR1 is MNHNS, CDR2 SASEGT. The V end was cut by 6 bases, the J end by 8 bases, with 14 bases between. This CDR3 is 13 amino acids long. The CDR3 region has the DNA TGTGCCAGCAGCCGTAGCCTAGGGGATGAGCAGTTCTTC. Its translation: CASSRSLGDEQFF.

This chain connects TRBV11-2 to TRBJ2-2; tentative D call: TRBD1 (6 bases). This CDR3 spans 15 amino acids. V was shortened by 1 base and J by 2 bases, with 8 bases between the two germline ends. CDR1 and CDR2 (germline): SGHAT, FQNNGV. The CDR3 region has the DNA TGTGCCAGCAGCTTAGGGACAGTTAACACCGGGGAGCTGTTTTTT. Its translation: CASSLGTVNTGELFF.

This clone was counted between two and nine times. The V and J genes are TRBV18 and TRBJ2-2; unclear D gene. Germline assignment: CDR1 KGHSH and CDR2 LQKENI. The germline V and J ends were trimmed by 3 bases and 0 bases, with 5 bases remaining between them. This CDR3 contains 14 residues. CDR3 coding DNA: TGTGCCAGCTCACCCAGGCCGAACACCGGGGAGCTGTTTTTT. The encoded protein is CASSPRPNTGELFF.

The table lists this clone with a few counts. J is TRBJ2-1 and V is TRBV5-4, with D perhaps matching TRBD2 (6 bases). The CDR3 runs 13 residues. Between the trimmed V and J ends, which lost 3 bases and 6 bases, there was a span of 10 bases. CDR1 is SGHNT, CDR2 YYREEE, per germline (reference sequence). CDR3 residues: CASSSTRINEQFF. The DNA of the CDR3 is TGTGCCAGCAGCTCGACTAGAATCAATGAGCAGTTCTTC.

This chain uses TRBV5-1 with TRBJ1-1; weak D call: TRBD1 (6 bases). The V gene's germline CDR1 is SGHRS and CDR2 YFSETQ. The V end lost 2 bases, the J end lost 0 bases, and 11 bases lay between the germline ends. CDR3 size: 15 residues. The CDR3 is CASSFSGAMNTEAFF. The CDR3 nucleotides read TGCGCCAGCAGCTTTTCAGGGGCCATGAACACTGAAGCTTTCTTT.

The V and J genes are TRBV11-1 and TRBJ2-6; D gene uncertain. V was cut by 4 bases and J by 0 bases, with 13 bases left in between. The germline V gene has CDR1 SGHAT and CDR2 FQDESV (reference sequence). The CDR3 length is 17 residues. This chain's CDR3 is CASSSTRSSSGANVLTF. Written as DNA, the CDR3 is TGTGCCAGCAGCTCCACCCGGTCCTCCTCTGGGGCCAACGTCCTGACTTTC.

This clone was picked up a small number of times. The chain joins TRBV6-6 to TRBJ2-7, with TRBD1 identical over 9 bases. Germline values: CDR1 MNHNY, CDR2 SVGAGI (reference sequence). The length of the CDR3 is 15 residues. The junction had 4 bases not matched to a gene; V was cut back by 0 bases and J by 4 bases. The CDR3 loop is CASSYSGGQGYEQYF. DNA of the CDR3: TGTGCCAGCAGTTACTCAGGTGGACAGGGGTACGAGCAGTACTTC.

The table lists this clone with a few counts. This chain links TRBV5-1 with TRBJ2-1; 8 bases line up with TRBD1. The germline gives CDR1 SGHRS, CDR2 YFSETQ. With V trimmed by 9 bases and J by 5 bases, 7 bases remained unmatched. The CDR3 covers 13 residues. CDR3 loop: CATSRDRHNEQFF. The CDR3 DNA follows: TGCGCCACCTCAAGGGACAGGCACAATGAGCAGTTCTTC.

This clone has only one observation. The chain recombines TRBV5-1 with TRBJ2-7; a weak D match, TRBD1 (6 bases). Trimming cost V 4 bases and J 2 bases, with 19 bases left between them. Germline V gene sequence: CDR1 SGHRS, CDR2 YFSETQ. The CDR3 is made up of 16 amino acids. Here the CDR3 reads CASSAGQGQPTYEQYF. The CDR3 bases are TGCGCCAGCAGCGCCGGGCAAGGACAGCCGACCTACGAGCAGTACTTC.

J is TRBJ1-5 and V is TRBV28; D ambiguous. Germline CDR1 is MDHEN and CDR2 is SYDVKM. V lost 10 bases and J 9 bases, leaving 13 bases between the germline ends. The CDR3 is 11 amino acids. DNA of the CDR3: TGTGCCACGGGAGGGCAAGGGCCCCAGCATTTT. This codes for CATGGQGPQHF.

CDR3 in amino acids: CASSPDISTNEKLFF. The CDR3 DNA follows: TGTGCCAGCAGCCCGGACATTTCAACTAATGAAAAACTGTTTTTT. The chain carries TRBV28 and TRBJ1-4; D perhaps matches TRBD1 (5 bases). Germline CDR1 is MDHEN and CDR2 is SYDVKM. Trimming stripped 6 bases from V and 0 bases from J, with 11 bases between. There are 15 residues in the CDR3.

The gene calls are TRBV9 and TRBJ2-5, with D unresolved. Trimming pared 1 base from V and 2 bases from J, leaving 12 bases between. CDR1 and CDR2 from the germline V gene are SGDLS and YYNGEE. This CDR3 contains 15 residues. DNA of the CDR3: TGTGCCAGCAGCGTACTCAACGGGTTTCAAGAGACCCAGTACTTC. Encoded protein: CASSVLNGFQETQYF.

The V and J genes are TRBV19 and TRBJ2-5; 7 bases align to TRBD1. V gave up 6 bases and J gave up 5 bases; unmatched junction bases: 12. Germline CDR1 reads LNHDA; CDR2 reads SQIVND (reference sequence). CDR3 length: 15 amino acids. As DNA, the CDR3 is TGTGCCAGTAGGAGGGACAGTAAAAAAGCGGAGACCCAGTACTTC. Its protein product is CASRRDSKKAETQYF.

V is TRBV2 and J is TRBJ2-1, with TRBD2 identical over 8 bases. This CDR3 has 15 residues. Germline CDR1 reads SNHLY; CDR2 reads FYNNEI. V gave up 3 bases and J gave up 5 bases; unmatched junction bases: 6. The CDR3 DNA is TGTGCCAGCAGTGACTTAAGCGGGAGCAACAATGAGCAGTTCTTC. Amino acids: CASSDLSGSNNEQFF.

The genes are TRBV6-1 and TRBJ2-5; 7 nucleotides agree with TRBD1. Germline CDR1 reads MNHNS; CDR2 reads SASEGT. Trimming removed 4 bases from V and 3 bases from J; junction bases left unmatched: 2. The CDR3 runs to 13 residues. The CDR3 protein is CASSGGQKETQYF. The CDR3 nucleotides are TGTGCCAGCAGTGGGGGACAGAAAGAGACCCAGTACTTC.

The chain uses TRBV18 and TRBJ2-3; unclear D gene. This CDR3 spans 16 amino acids. V lost 0 bases and J lost 0, with 10 bases in between. Germline values: CDR1 KGHSH, CDR2 LQKENI. The CDR3 loop is CASSPPQRLSTDTQYF. The CDR3 DNA reads as TGTGCCAGCTCACCACCTCAGAGGCTTAGCACAGATACGCAGTATTTT.

CDR3 residues: CASSLGLGEWNYEQYF. The CDR3 DNA is TGTGCCAGCAGCTTGGGACTCGGGGAATGGAACTACGAGCAGTACTTC. The V gene is TRBV5-5, the J gene TRBJ2-5, with a weak D call TRBD2 (5 bases). The better agreement between TRBJ2-7 and the DNA end casts doubt on the J call. Germline V gene lookup returns CDR1 SGHKS and CDR2 YYEKEE (reference sequence). This CDR3 is built from 16 residues.

The chain carries TRBV27 and TRBJ2-1, with a tentative D call TRBD2 (6 bases). The V end lost 5 bases, the J end lost 2 bases, and 10 bases lay between the germline ends. The CDR3 is 14 residues long. CDR1 is MNHEY, CDR2 SMNVEV, per germline (reference sequence). The CDR3 loop reads CASSGRRAYNEQFF. The CDR3 nucleotides are TGTGCCAGCAGTGGCAGGAGGGCCTACAATGAGCAGTTCTTC.

This chain links TRBV5-4 with TRBJ2-7, with 15 positions matching TRBD2. Germline V gene sequence: CDR1 SGHNT, CDR2 YYREEE (reference sequence). The junction had 6 bases not matched to a gene; V was cut back by 2 bases and J by 6 bases. This CDR3 contains 16 residues. In DNA form, the CDR3 reads TGTGCCAGCAGCTTACCGGGACTAGCGGGAGGAGGCGAGCAGTACTTC. It translates to CASSLPGLAGGGEQYF.